The rows below give T cell receptor beta chains drawn from one sample of a study of CD8+CD57+ T cells in acquired aplastic anemia. TCRdb itself ran the reads through MiXCR, one entry per CDR3 protein. The sample yields about 210,000 distinct CDR3 sequences, approximately 60% seen once. The material sequenced was sorted CD4+, CD8+, or CD8+CD57+ T cells (not recorded which) from PBMCs. These receptors were obtained from a human donor in good health. Both conserved end residues are part of each CDR3. Each record gives: D gene, clone size, V gene, J gene, CDR3 protein, CDR3 DNA. The D gene is left open where the match is weak. The size entry is marked missing in some rows and otherwise reads once, few, many or a size class.

>.|few|TRBV19|TRBJ2-3
CASSITGGTDTQYF
TGTGCCAGTAGTATCACCGGGGGCACAGATACGCAGTATTTT
>.|.|TRBV6-4|TRBJ1-1
CASQKLIEGNF
TGTGCCAGTCAGAAATTGATCGAGGGGAACTTT
>.|.|TRBV7-9|TRBJ2-3
CASSLGRGTDTQYF
TGTGCCAGCAGCTTAGGACGGGGAACAGATACGCAGTATTTT
>.|.|TRBV6-6|TRBJ1-5
CDSAGRVDQPQHF
TGTGACAGCGCCGGCAGGGTCGATCAGCCCCAGCATTTT
>.|few|TRBV5-1|TRBJ2-1
CASLSPSSYNEQFF
TGCGCCAGCCTGTCGCCAAGCTCCTACAATGAGCAGTTCTTC
>.|.|TRBV7-6|TRBJ2-7
CASTPAGPSYEQYF
TGTGCCAGCACCCCGGCGGGACCATCCTACGAGCAGTACTTC
>.|many|TRBV20-1|TRBJ2-3
CSARAAMETSTDTQYF
TGCAGTGCTAGAGCGGCGATGGAGACTAGCACAGATACGCAGTATTTT
>TRBD1|.|TRBV5-4|TRBJ1-6
CASSGGLDRFLHF
TGTGCCAGCAGCGGAGGCCTGGACAGGTTCCTCCACTTT
>TRBD2|.|TRBV20-1|TRBJ2-2
CSAAGLAGELFF
TGCAGTGCTGCTGGACTAGCGGGGGAGCTGTTTTTT
>.|.|TRBV7-6|TRBJ2-7
CASSLEFGTDEQYF
TGTGCCAGCAGCTTAGAATTTGGAACAGACGAGCAGTACTTC
>.|once|TRBV7-2|TRBJ2-3
CASSLGGGLSTDTQYF
TGTGCCAGCAGCTTAGGCGGCGGACTGAGCACAGATACGCAGTATTTT
>TRBD2|.|TRBV25-1|TRBJ2-3
CASSSPGGGWTDTQYF
TGTGCCAGCAGTTCCCCGGGGGGGGGGTGGACAGATACGCAGTATTTT
>.|many|TRBV12-3/TRBV12-4|TRBJ1-2
CASTLLRGDGYTF
TGTGCCAGCACTCTCCTAAGGGGAGATGGCTACACCTTC
>TRBD2|few|TRBV7-9|TRBJ2-7
CASSPQKAGTYEQYF
TGTGCCAGCAGCCCCCAAAAAGCGGGGACCTACGAGCAGTACTTC
>.|.|TRBV19|TRBJ2-3
CASGRPDTQYF
TGTGCCAGTGGTAGGCCAGATACGCAGTATTTT
>.|.|TRBV7-9|TRBJ1-2
CASSQGLAGGSYGYTF
TGCGCCAGCAGCCAGGGACTAGCGGGGGGCTCCTATGGCTACACCTTC
>.|few|TRBV15|TRBJ1-6
CATSRPDGGTPLHF
TGTGCCACCAGCAGACCAGACGGCGGAACACCCCTCCACTTT
>TRBD2|.|TRBV15|TRBJ2-3
CATRPGLAGVVDTQYF
TGTGCCACACGGCCCGGACTAGCGGGAGTAGTCGATACGCAGTATTTT
>.|many|TRBV4-2|TRBJ2-1
CASVGSYNEQFF
TGTGCCAGCGTGGGCTCCTACAATGAGCAGTTCTTC
>TRBD2|.|TRBV7-9|TRBJ2-7
CASSSGLVNYEQYF
TGTGCCAGCAGCTCGGGACTAGTAAACTACGAGCAGTACTTC